Included here is one T cell receptor beta chain sequence, with context. The data were obtained in a study of blood T cell repertoires in COVID-19. Original analysis: Reference gene primers were amplified, and this amplification served to estimate nucleated cell counts. Some clones are missing from TCRdb's copy, which holds only in-frame ones; the method was immunoSEQ multiplex PCR. V, J and clone size derive from that table, while D and trimming were established from the DNA sequence. This sample yields around 240,000 clones, of which roughly 82% are seen a single time; approximately 2% belongs to the top ten. The study recruited people aged about 18 to 90 years across roughly 25 US areas. Recovered participants had two consecutive negative NP/OP PCR tests, healthcare professional clearance, or symptom resolution. CDR1 and CDR2 from the germline V gene are LNHDA and SQIVND (reference sequence). The germline V and J ends were trimmed by 5 bases and 3 bases, with 13 bases remaining between them. CDR3 length equals 14 residues.

This chain connects TRBV19 to TRBJ1-2; a possible D gene is TRBD1 (6 bases). Sequencing was performed on PBMCs or T cells enriched from blood (not recorded which). This clonotype was sampled from a woman aged 45 to 65 who had recovered from COVID-19. CDR3 sequence reads: CASSLWDNDYGYTF. The DNA for the CDR3 is TGTGCCAGTAGTCTATGGGACAACGACTATGGCTACACCTTC.